The 6 T cell receptor beta chains below were found in one sample sequenced in a study of T cell responses to AZD1222 COVID-19 vaccine. Using immunoSEQ multiplex PCR, the repertoire was profiled, and TCRdb retains in-frame clones only, with some absent. Here the sample spans around 180,000 clones, about 90% being singletons. This sample comprised peripheral blood, obtained on day 0 of AZD1222 vaccination. The source is an adult in good health.

The sample holds one count of this clone. The CDR3 coding sequence is TGTGCCAGCAGTTCCGGGACTAGCGGGACCGGGGGGACCCAGTACTTC. Translating gives CASSSGTSGTGGTQYF. This chain uses TRBV28 with TRBJ2-5; 13 bases align to TRBD2. The V gene end was trimmed by 4 bases and the J gene end by 7 bases; junction bases not matched to a gene: 9. There are 16 residues in the CDR3. Germline V CDR1 and CDR2: MDHEN, SYDVKM.

The chain couples TRBV10-2 to TRBJ2-5, with D unresolved. The CDR3 spans 13 residues. Germline CDR1 is WSHSY and CDR2 is SAAADI. The V end was cut by 2 bases, the J end by 2 bases, with 6 bases between. The CDR3 bases are TGCGCCAGCAGTGAGCACCAACAAGAGACCCAGTACTTC. Its protein is CASSEHQQETQYF.

The V gene is TRBV9, the J gene TRBJ1-4, with TRBD1 as a possible D gene (5 bases). The CDR3 covers 15 residues. Trimming left V 0 bases short and J 4 bases short, with 10 bases between. The V gene's germline CDR1 is SGDLS and CDR2 YYNGEE. CDR3 loop: CASSVEDSNNEKLFF. As DNA, the CDR3 is TGTGCCAGCAGCGTAGAAGACAGTAATAATGAAAAACTGTTTTTT.

The chain is built from TRBV5-1 and TRBJ2-1; TRBD2 matches 13 bases. The CDR3 loop spans 16 amino acids. Trimming removed 0 bases from V and 6 bases from J; junction bases left unmatched: 3. Germline V gene sequence: CDR1 SGHRS, CDR2 YFSETQ. CDR3 protein: CASSLDGTSGVNEQFF. Written as DNA, the CDR3 is TGCGCCAGCAGCTTGGACGGGACTAGCGGGGTCAATGAGCAGTTCTTC.

Here the CDR3 reads CASSPPNLGMAGTGELFF. For the CDR3, the DNA is TGTGCCAGCTCCCCCCCCAATTTAGGAATGGCCGGGACCGGGGAGCTGTTTTTT. V and J are TRBV18 and TRBJ2-2, with D hard to call. In germline, CDR1 is KGHSH, CDR2 LQKENI. V shed 6 bases and J shed 5 bases, with 25 bases lying between them. The CDR3 runs to 18 residues.

This clone was seen a single time. V gene TRBV3-1 (or the pseudogene TRBV3-2) combines with J gene TRBJ1-1; D remains unclear. V dropped 4 bases and J dropped 7 bases, with 16 bases sitting between them. Germline CDR1 is LGHDT and CDR2 is YNNKEL (reference sequence). The CDR3 length is 14 residues. DNA for the CDR3: TGTGCCAGCAGCCCAGCGGGAGAGGGAAGTGAAGCTTTCTTT. Amino acid sequence: CASSPAGEGSEAFF.